This TCR beta chain was sequenced during a study of blood T cell repertoires in COVID-19. Study information: COVID-19 samples collected from the United States, Italy and Spain covered acute and convalescent phases. In each case, the material was cDNA or gDNA derived from T cells, B-cell-depleted T cells, or PBMCs.

Germline CDR1 reads MNHNS; CDR2 reads SASEGT. V lost 5 bases and J lost 7; bases outside the gene matches: 7. The CDR3 loop spans 13 amino acids. Per the original data handling: From reference gene primer amplification, estimates of nucleated cell counts were derived. Sequenced by immunoSEQ multiplex PCR; TCRdb stores in-frame clones only, minus some. The V and J calls and clone size are taken from that table; D and trimming were inferred from the DNA. Found here are 100,000 to 130,000 clones, about 80% of them singletons; the top ten hold around 4.5%. This receptor was obtained from a man between 65 and 85 years old with acute or convalescent COVID-19. The chain is built from TRBV6-1 and TRBJ1-2, with 7 bases lining up with TRBD1. The source material was peripheral blood. For the CDR3, the DNA is TGTGCCAGCAGTCAAAACCGACAGGGTGGCTACACCTTC. This codes for CASSQNRQGGYTF.